This TCR beta chain was identified during a study of T-cell reconstitution after alpha-beta-depleted transplantation in children. As it was prepared, the TCRbeta library received unique molecular identifiers. Via MiXCR, TCRdb re-called the PCR reads, giving one row per CDR3 protein. The sample yields about 980,000 distinct CDR3 sequences, around 30% seen once. The length of the CDR3 is 19 residues. After removal of 4 bases from V and 0 bases from J, the junction contained 12 bases not matched to a gene. Germline V gene lookup returns CDR1 SGHAT and CDR2 FQDESV (reference sequence). This sequence joins TRBV11-1 and TRBJ2-6, with TRBD1 identical over 7 bases. The specimen comprised PBMCs, mostly from graft donor cells, sampled 360 days after TCRalphabeta/CD19-depleted stem cell transplant. This TCR was recovered from a boy less than two years old who had a stem cell transplant for SCID, so the T cells may come from the graft donor. The CDR3 region is CASSSRQGFWNSGANVLTF. DNA of the CDR3: TGTGCCAGCAGCTCACGACAGGGCTTTTGGAACTCTGGGGCCAACGTCCTGACTTTC.